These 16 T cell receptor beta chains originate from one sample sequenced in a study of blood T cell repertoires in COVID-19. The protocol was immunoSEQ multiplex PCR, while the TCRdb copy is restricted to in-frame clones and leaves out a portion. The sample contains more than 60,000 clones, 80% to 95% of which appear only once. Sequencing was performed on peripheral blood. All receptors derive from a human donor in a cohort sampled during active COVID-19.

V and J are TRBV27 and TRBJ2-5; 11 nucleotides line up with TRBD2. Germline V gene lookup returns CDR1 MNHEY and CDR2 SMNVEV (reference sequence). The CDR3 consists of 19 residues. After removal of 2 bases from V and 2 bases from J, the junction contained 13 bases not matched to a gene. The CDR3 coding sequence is TGTGCCAGCAGTTTAAGGGGACACCCGGGACTAGCGGATCAAGAGACCCAGTACTTC. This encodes CASSLRGHPGLADQETQYF.

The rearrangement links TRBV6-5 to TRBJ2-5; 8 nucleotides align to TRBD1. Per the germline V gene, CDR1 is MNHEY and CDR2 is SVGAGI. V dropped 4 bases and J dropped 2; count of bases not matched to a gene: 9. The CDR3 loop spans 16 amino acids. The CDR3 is CASSSAWTGRQETQYF. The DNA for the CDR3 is TGTGCCAGCAGTTCGGCCTGGACAGGGAGGCAAGAGACCCAGTACTTC.

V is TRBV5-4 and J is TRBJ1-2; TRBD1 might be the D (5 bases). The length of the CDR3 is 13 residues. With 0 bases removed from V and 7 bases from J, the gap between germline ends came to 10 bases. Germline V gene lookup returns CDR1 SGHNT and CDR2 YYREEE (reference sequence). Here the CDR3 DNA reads TGTGCCAGCAGCTTGGAAGGGGAAGGTGGCTACACCTTC. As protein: CASSLEGEGGYTF.

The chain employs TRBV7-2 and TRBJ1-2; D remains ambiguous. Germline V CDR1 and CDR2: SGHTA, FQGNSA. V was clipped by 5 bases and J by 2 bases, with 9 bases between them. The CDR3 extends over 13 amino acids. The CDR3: CASSAGKNYGYTF. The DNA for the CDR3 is TGTGCCAGCAGCGCGGGCAAGAACTATGGCTACACCTTC.

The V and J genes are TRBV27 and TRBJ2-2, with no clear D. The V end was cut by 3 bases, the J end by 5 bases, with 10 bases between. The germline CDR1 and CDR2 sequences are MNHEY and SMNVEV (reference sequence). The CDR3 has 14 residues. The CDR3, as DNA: TGTGCCAGCAGTTTGGTCCGGCGGACCGGGGAGCTGTTTTTT. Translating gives CASSLVRRTGELFF.

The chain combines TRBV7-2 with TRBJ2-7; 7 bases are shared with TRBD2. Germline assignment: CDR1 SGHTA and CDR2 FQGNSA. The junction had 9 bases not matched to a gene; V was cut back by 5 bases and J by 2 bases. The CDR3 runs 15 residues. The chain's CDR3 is CASSPSGATPYEQYF. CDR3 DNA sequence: TGTGCCAGCAGCCCCAGCGGGGCGACTCCCTACGAGCAGTACTTC.

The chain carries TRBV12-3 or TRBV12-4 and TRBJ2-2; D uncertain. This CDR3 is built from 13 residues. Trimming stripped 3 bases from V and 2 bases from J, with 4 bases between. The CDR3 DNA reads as TGTGCCAGCAGTTTGAGAAACACCGGGGAGCTGTTTTTT. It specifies CASSLRNTGELFF.

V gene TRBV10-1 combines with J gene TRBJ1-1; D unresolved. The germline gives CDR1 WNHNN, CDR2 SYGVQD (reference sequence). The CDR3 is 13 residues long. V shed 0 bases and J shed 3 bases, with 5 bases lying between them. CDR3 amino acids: CASSESVDTEAFF. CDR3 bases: TGCGCCAGCAGTGAGTCCGTCGACACTGAAGCTTTCTTT.

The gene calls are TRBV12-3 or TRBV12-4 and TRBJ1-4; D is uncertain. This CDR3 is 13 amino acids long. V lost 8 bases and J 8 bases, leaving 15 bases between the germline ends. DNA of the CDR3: TGTGCCAGCCGACCCCCGTCGGGGGAAAAACTGTTTTTT. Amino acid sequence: CASRPPSGEKLFF.

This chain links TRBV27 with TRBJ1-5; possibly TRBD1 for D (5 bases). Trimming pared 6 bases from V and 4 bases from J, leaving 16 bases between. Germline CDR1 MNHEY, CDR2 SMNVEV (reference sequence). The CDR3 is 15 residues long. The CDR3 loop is CASSPQTESNQPQHF. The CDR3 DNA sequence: TGTGCCAGCAGCCCCCAGACAGAGTCTAATCAGCCCCAGCATTTT.

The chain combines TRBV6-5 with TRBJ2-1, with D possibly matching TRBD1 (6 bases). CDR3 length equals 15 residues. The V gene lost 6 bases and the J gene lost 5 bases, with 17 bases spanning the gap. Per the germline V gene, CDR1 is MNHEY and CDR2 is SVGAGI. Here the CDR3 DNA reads TGTGCCAGCAGGCATCGACAGGCGGCCCACAATGAGCAGTTCTTC. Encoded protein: CASRHRQAAHNEQFF.

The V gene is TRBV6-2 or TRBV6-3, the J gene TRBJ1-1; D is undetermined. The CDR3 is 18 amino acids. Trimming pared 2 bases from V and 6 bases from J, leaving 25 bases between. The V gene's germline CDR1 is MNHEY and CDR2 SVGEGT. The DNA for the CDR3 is TGTGCCAGCAGTTACGACATAGCCCGGGAACCCAAACGGGCTGAAGCTTTCTTT. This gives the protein CASSYDIAREPKRAEAFF.

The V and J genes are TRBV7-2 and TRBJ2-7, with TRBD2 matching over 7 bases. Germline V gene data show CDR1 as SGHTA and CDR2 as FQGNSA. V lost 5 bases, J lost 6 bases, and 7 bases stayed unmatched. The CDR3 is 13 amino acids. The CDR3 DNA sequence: TGTGCCAGCAGCCCCCAGGGAGGGACCGAGCAGTACTTC. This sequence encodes CASSPQGGTEQYF. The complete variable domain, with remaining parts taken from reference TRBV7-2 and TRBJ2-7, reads GAGVSQSPSNKVTEKGKDVELRCDPISGHTALYWYRQSLGQGLEFLIYFQGNSAPDKSGLPSDRFSAERTGGSVSTLTIQRTQQEDSAVYLCASSPQGGTEQYFGPGTRLTVT.

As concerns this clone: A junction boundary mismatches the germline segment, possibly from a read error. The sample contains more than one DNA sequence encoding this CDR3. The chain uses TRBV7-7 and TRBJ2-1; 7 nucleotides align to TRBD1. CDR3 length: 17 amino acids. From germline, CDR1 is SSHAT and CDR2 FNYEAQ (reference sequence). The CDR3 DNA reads TGTGCTAGCAGTTTAGCGCCTACAGGGGCATCCTACAATGAGCAGTTCTTC. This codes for CASSLAPTGASYNEQFF. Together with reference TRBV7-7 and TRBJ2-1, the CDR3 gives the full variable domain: GAGVSQSPRYKVTKRGQDVTLRCDPISSHATLYWYQQALGQGPEFLTYFNYEAQPDKSGLPSDRFSAERPEGSISTLTIQRTEQRDSAMYRCASSLAPTGASYNEQFFGPGTRLTVL.

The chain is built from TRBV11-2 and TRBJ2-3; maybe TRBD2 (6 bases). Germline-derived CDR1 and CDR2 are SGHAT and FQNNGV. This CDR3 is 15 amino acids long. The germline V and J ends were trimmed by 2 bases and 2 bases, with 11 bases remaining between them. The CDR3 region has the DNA TGTGCCAGCAGCTTAACGGGGGAGCACACAGATACGCAGTATTTT. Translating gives CASSLTGEHTDTQYF.

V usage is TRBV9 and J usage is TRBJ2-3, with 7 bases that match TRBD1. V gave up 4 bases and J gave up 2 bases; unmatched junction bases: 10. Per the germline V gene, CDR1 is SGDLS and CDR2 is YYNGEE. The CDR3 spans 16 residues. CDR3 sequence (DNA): TGTGCCAGCAGCAGAACGACAGGGACCACCACAGATACGCAGTATTTT. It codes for CASSRTTGTTTDTQYF.